A selection of T cell receptor beta chains follows, all from one sample in a study of blood T cell repertoires in COVID-19. Generated by immunoSEQ multiplex PCR, the TCRdb table keeps only in-frame clones and is missing some. The sample includes fewer than 350,000 clones, around nine tenths of them seen just once. Sequencing was done on a sample of PBMCs or T cells enriched from blood (not recorded which). These TCRs come from a woman aged 40 to 49 who had recovered from COVID-19. CDR3s include the opening cysteine and the closing phenylalanine or tryptophan. The order of the fields is clone size, V gene, D gene, CDR3 length, J gene, CDR3 protein, CDR3 DNA. The D gene is left open where the match is weak. Rows may omit the clone size; those that give it use once, few, many or a size class.

size: NA
V: TRBV6-2/TRBV6-3
D: NA
length: 15
J: TRBJ2-7
CDR3: CASSPNRDGSYEQYF
DNA: TGTGCCAGCAGTCCAAACAGGGACGGGTCCTACGAGCAGTACTTC

size: NA
V: TRBV28
D: TRBD1
length: 17
J: TRBJ1-5
CDR3: CASSPDRVTGSNQPQHF
DNA: TGTGCCAGCAGCCCGGACAGGGTAACGGGTAGCAATCAGCCCCAGCATTTT

size: NA
V: TRBV9
D: TRBD2
length: 15
J: TRBJ2-2
CDR3: CASSPPGGDTGELFF
DNA: TGTGCCAGCAGCCCCCCCGGGGGGGACACCGGGGAGCTGTTTTTT

size: NA
V: TRBV5-5
D: TRBD2
length: 14
J: TRBJ2-7
CDR3: CASSNSGRQDEQYF
DNA: TGTGCCAGCAGCAATAGCGGGAGACAGGACGAGCAGTACTTC

size: NA
V: TRBV15
D: TRBD1
length: 17
J: TRBJ1-5
CDR3: CATSRAQRDRVNQPQHF
DNA: TGTGCCACCAGCAGAGCACAGAGGGACAGGGTCAATCAGCCCCAGCATTTT

size: NA
V: TRBV2
D: TRBD1
length: 15
J: TRBJ1-2
CDR3: CASSAPPGGGYGYTF
DNA: TGTGCCAGCAGCGCACCCCCAGGGGGCGGCTATGGCTACACCTTC

size: NA
V: TRBV27
D: TRBD1
length: 16
J: TRBJ1-5
CDR3: CASTFGEGQGNQPQHF
DNA: TGTGCCAGCACCTTCGGAGAGGGACAGGGGAATCAGCCCCAGCATTTT

size: NA
V: TRBV29-1
D: NA
length: 12
J: TRBJ2-1
CDR3: CSVARISDEQFF
DNA: TGCAGCGTTGCGCGGATCAGTGATGAGCAGTTCTTC

size: NA
V: TRBV15
D: NA
length: 14
J: TRBJ2-3
CDR3: CATSREQVTDTQYF
DNA: TGTGCCACCAGCAGAGAACAAGTTACAGATACGCAGTATTTT

size: once
V: TRBV5-6
D: TRBD1
length: 15
J: TRBJ2-7
CDR3: CASSTGQVISYEQYF
DNA: TGTGCCAGCAGCACGGGACAGGTCATCTCCTACGAGCAGTACTTC

size: NA
V: TRBV4-1
D: TRBD1
length: 15
J: TRBJ1-5
CDR3: CASSQEGGSNQPQHF
DNA: TGCGCCAGCAGCCAAGAAGGGGGCAGCAATCAGCCCCAGCATTTT

size: NA
V: TRBV7-8
D: TRBD1
length: 15
J: TRBJ2-7
CDR3: CASSALGTGKPEQYF
DNA: TGTGCCAGCAGCGCCTTGGGGACAGGAAAACCCGAGCAGTACTTC

size: NA
V: TRBV27
D: NA
length: 17
J: TRBJ2-2
CDR3: CASSPLGGRTNTGELFF
DNA: TGTGCCAGCAGTCCCCTAGGGGGTCGCACGAACACCGGGGAGCTGTTTTTT

size: NA
V: TRBV3-1/TRBV3-2
D: NA
length: 15
J: TRBJ2-5
CDR3: CASSQGRGQQETQYF
DNA: TGTGCCAGCAGCCAGGGGCGGGGACAGCAAGAGACCCAGTACTTC

size: once
V: TRBV30
D: NA
length: 14
J: TRBJ1-6
CDR3: CAWTRTAGDSPLHF
DNA: TGTGCCTGGACCCGAACGGCGGGGGACTCACCCCTCCACTTT

size: few
V: TRBV29-1
D: NA
length: 14
J: TRBJ1-1
CDR3: CSVEEAAMGTEAFF
DNA: TGCAGCGTTGAAGAGGCGGCGATGGGCACTGAAGCTTTCTTT

size: NA
V: TRBV19
D: NA
length: 16
J: TRBJ1-5
CDR3: CASSQRGAGDYQPQHF
DNA: TGTGCCAGTAGCCAAAGAGGGGCGGGGGATTATCAGCCCCAGCATTTT

size: NA
V: TRBV2
D: NA
length: 13
J: TRBJ1-2
CDR3: CASSVVRSGGYTF
DNA: TGTGCCAGCAGTGTCGTACGATCAGGTGGCTACACCTTC

size: NA
V: TRBV3-1/TRBV3-2
D: TRBD1
length: 15
J: TRBJ2-2
CDR3: CASSQDTGAGGELFF
DNA: TGTGCCAGCAGCCAAGACACAGGGGCCGGCGGGGAGCTGTTTTTT